The 27 T cell receptor beta chains reported below all come from one sample, sequenced in a study of PD-1 blockade in classical Hodgkin lymphoma. Regarding time point: cycle 4 day 1 (C4D1), after less than seven weeks of nivolumab. With no exception, relapse followed autologous stem cell transplantation in all patients, and brentuximab vedotin exposure varied. Data came from immunoSEQ multiplex PCR; TCRdb stores just in-frame clones and leaves some out. The table has about 41,000 clones, around 69% seen once. The sample was peripheral blood mononuclear cells (PBMCs), taken before the fourth cycle of nivolumab. Every receptor here comes from a human donor with classical Hodgkin lymphoma.

The chain has TRBV7-7 and TRBJ1-5; D is unclear. V was pared by 0 bases and J by 4 bases, with 4 bases between. The CDR3 has 13 amino acids. Germline V gene data show CDR1 as SSHAT and CDR2 as FNYEAQ (reference sequence). DNA for the CDR3: TGTGCCAGCAGCTTAGCCACGAATCAGCCCCAGCATTTT. Residues: CASSLATNQPQHF.

V usage is TRBV11-2 and J usage is TRBJ1-2; D not certain. The CDR3 loop spans 14 amino acids. V was cut by 0 bases and J by 5 bases, with 10 bases left in between. Germline V gene lookup returns CDR1 SGHAT and CDR2 FQNNGV. The CDR3 nucleotides are TGTGCCAGCAGCTTAGATAAGTGGTTGTATGGCTACACCTTC. It specifies CASSLDKWLYGYTF.

In its sample, this clone was seen once. This rearrangement joins TRBV30 to TRBJ2-1; TRBD2 aligns across 7 bases. The V and J ends lost 4 bases and 4 bases, in that order; junction bases with no gene match: 7. The germline V gene has CDR1 GTSNPN and CDR2 SVGIG (reference sequence). There are 14 residues in the CDR3. In DNA, the CDR3 is TGTGCCTGGAAATTCCGCGGGGGATACAATGAGCAGTTCTTC. As protein: CAWKFRGGYNEQFF.

This clone came up once. This chain links TRBV4-1 with TRBJ1-1; no clear D gene. From germline, CDR1 is MGHRA and CDR2 YSYEKL. Trimming removed 1 base from V and 0 bases from J, with 9 bases in between. The CDR3 consists of 15 residues. The CDR3: CASSQVEGMNTEAFF. The CDR3 region has the DNA TGCGCCAGCAGCCAAGTGGAGGGAATGAACACTGAAGCTTTCTTT.

The gene calls are TRBV5-6 and TRBJ2-3, with 12 bases identical to TRBD1. CDR1 SGHDT and CDR2 YYEEEE come from the germline V gene. CDR3 length: 18 residues. The V and J ends lost 1 base and 4 bases, in that order; junction bases with no gene match: 10. CDR3 region: CASSLIVFGTGGADTQYF. The CDR3 DNA reads TGTGCCAGCAGCTTGATAGTCTTCGGGACAGGGGGCGCAGATACGCAGTATTTT.

This clone came up a few times. V and J are TRBV11-2 and TRBJ1-1, with D perhaps TRBD1 (5 bases). CDR1 and CDR2 (germline): SGHAT, FQNNGV. V gave up 1 base and J gave up 4 bases, with 10 bases separating them. The CDR3 totals 14 residues. The chain's CDR3 is CASSLGGVGTEAFF. As DNA, the CDR3 is TGTGCCAGCAGCTTAGGGGGGGTGGGCACTGAAGCTTTCTTT.

The V gene is TRBV4-3, the J gene TRBJ1-1; perhaps TRBD1 as D (5 bases). CDR1 is LGHNA and CDR2 is YSLEER in the germline V gene. Trimming removed 4 bases at V and 1 base at J, with 16 bases between. The CDR3 loop spans 16 amino acids. CDR3 in amino acids: CASSLDTGTKNTEAFF. CDR3 nucleotides: TGCGCCAGCAGCCTGGACACCGGAACGAAGAACACTGAAGCTTTCTTT.

The chain joins TRBV9 to TRBJ2-3, with D possibly TRBD2 on 6 matching bases. CDR1 and CDR2 (germline): SGDLS, YYNGEE. Trimming shortened V by 0 bases and J by 1 base, and 15 bases separated the two germline ends. This CDR3 is 17 amino acids long. CDR3 in DNA: TGTGCCAGCAGCGTAGATCCGGGGGAGGAGGGCACAGATACGCAGTATTTT. It encodes CASSVDPGEEGTDTQYF.

A remark on this clone: The junction departs from the called germline gene at one end, perhaps through a read error. This chain uses TRBV30 with TRBJ2-7; D might be TRBD1 (6 bases). The germline V gene encodes CDR1 GTSNPN and CDR2 SVGIG (reference sequence). This CDR3 region has 13 residues. The chain's CDR3 is CAWSVGEQGVRGF. CDR3 DNA sequence: TGTGCCTGGAGTGTAGGGGAACAGGGAGTCCGTGGCTTC.

In its sample, this clone is medium-sized. The genes are TRBV7-8 and TRBJ1-2; D perhaps matches TRBD1 (6 bases). V was cut by 1 base and J by 4 bases, with 10 bases left in between. The V gene's germline CDR1 is SGHVS and CDR2 FQNEAQ. There are 14 residues in the CDR3. Written as DNA, the CDR3 is TGTGCCAGCAGCTTAGTGGGACAAACCTATGGCTACACCTTC. Residues: CASSLVGQTYGYTF.

This chain connects TRBV11-1 to TRBJ2-7; the D is unclear. Germline-derived CDR1 and CDR2 are SGHAT and FQDESV (reference sequence). The V gene lost 1 base and the J gene lost 1 base, with 11 bases spanning the gap. This CDR3 is built from 15 residues. CDR3 nucleotides: TGTGCCAGCAGCTTAGAAGGGAACCCATCCTACGAGCAGTACTTC. This encodes CASSLEGNPSYEQYF.

The chain links TRBV30 to TRBJ1-5; a possible D gene is TRBD1 (6 bases). The CDR3 spans 15 residues. V was trimmed by 5 bases and J by 3 bases, leaving 17 bases between them. The germline V gene has CDR1 GTSNPN and CDR2 SVGIG (reference sequence). The CDR3 bases are TGTGCCTGGGTAGGGGGTGAGGGCGACAATCAGCCCCAGCATTTT. Residues: CAWVGGEGDNQPQHF.

The CDR3 loop reads CASSPLEGNYGYTF. CDR3 coding DNA: TGTGCCAGCAGCCCTTTGGAGGGAAACTATGGCTACACCTTC. The rearrangement joins TRBV4-2 to TRBJ1-2; no firm D call. This CDR3 has 14 amino acids. Germline assignment: CDR1 LGHNA and CDR2 YNFKEQ. V lost 4 bases and J 2 bases, leaving 11 bases between the germline ends.

This chain links TRBV6-5 with TRBJ2-3; D perhaps matches TRBD2 (6 bases). Germline CDR1 reads MNHEY; CDR2 reads SVGAGI. V shed 6 bases and J shed 3 bases, with 16 bases lying between them. CDR3 length: 15 amino acids. CDR3 sequence reads: CASRQSGGWTDTQYF. The CDR3 DNA sequence: TGTGCCAGCAGGCAGAGTGGGGGGTGGACAGATACGCAGTATTTT.

V gene TRBV7-8 combines with J gene TRBJ1-4; TRBD1 agrees at 7 bases. Per the germline V gene, CDR1 is SGHVS and CDR2 is FQNEAQ. The CDR3 is 15 residues long. V lost 3 bases to trimming and J lost 8 bases; unmatched junction nucleotides: 9. The CDR3 coding sequence is TGTGCCAGCAGCTTGCTCACAGGGGTTGGGGAAAAACTGTTTTTT. Residues: CASSLLTGVGEKLFF.

This chain joins TRBV27 and TRBJ2-7, with D tentatively TRBD1 or TRBD2 (5 bases each). The CDR3 contains 13 residues. Germline V CDR1 and CDR2: MNHEY, SMNVEV (reference sequence). V lost 4 bases, J lost 1 base, and 8 bases lay in between. This CDR3 reads CASSWGKSYEQYF. CDR3 bases: TGTGCCAGCAGTTGGGGGAAATCCTACGAGCAGTACTTC.

This chain uses TRBV30 with TRBJ1-1; no firm D call. The CDR3 sequence is 12 residues long. V was pared by 1 base and J by 4 bases, with 7 bases between. CDR1 is GTSNPN and CDR2 is SVGIG in the germline V gene (reference sequence). In DNA, the CDR3 is TGTGCCTGGAGTGCTTGGGGCACTGAAGCTTTCTTT. Protein product: CAWSAWGTEAFF. Variable domain in full (rest from reference TRBV30 and TRBJ1-1): SQTIHQWPATLVQPVGSPLSLECTVEGTSNPNLYWYRQAAGRGLQLLFYSVGIGQISSEVPQNLSASRPQDRQFILSSKKLLLSDSGFYLCAWSAWGTEAFFGQGTRLTVV.

V usage is TRBV27 and J usage is TRBJ2-1; D may be TRBD1 (5 bases). Trimming stripped 7 bases from V and 9 bases from J, with 22 bases between. Per the germline V gene, CDR1 is MNHEY and CDR2 is SMNVEV (reference sequence). This CDR3 is built from 15 residues. The CDR3 DNA reads as TGTGCCAGCACCCTGGACACGGTCGGGTATGGTGAGCAGTTCTTC. Translating gives CASTLDTVGYGEQFF.

The V gene is TRBV7-9, the J gene TRBJ1-1, with D unresolved. The CDR3 runs 12 residues. Germline V CDR1 and CDR2: SEHNR, FQNEAQ (reference sequence). V lost 3 bases and J lost 3, with 5 bases in between. Here the CDR3 reads CASSFGDTEAFF. For the CDR3, the DNA is TGTGCCAGCAGCTTTGGGGACACTGAAGCTTTCTTT.

Note on this clone: The junction departs from the called germline gene at one end, perhaps through a read error. This chain uses TRBV7-7 with TRBJ2-2; 7 bases line up with TRBD1. The CDR3 is made up of 13 amino acids. Germline V gives CDR1 SSHAT, CDR2 FNYEAQ (reference sequence). The CDR3 protein is CASSSGGTGELFF. DNA of the CDR3: TGTGCTAGCAGCTCAGGGGGTACCGGGGAGCTGTTTTTT.

There are a few counts of this clone. The chain joins TRBV28 to TRBJ1-2, with 9 bases identical to TRBD1. Germline V CDR1 and CDR2: MDHEN, SYDVKM. This CDR3 has 15 residues. Unmatched junction bases numbered 9, after V lost 6 bases and J lost 4 bases. CDR3 DNA: TGTGCCAGCAGAAAAGGGACAGGGAGCCTCTATGGCTACACCTTC. Its translation is CASRKGTGSLYGYTF.

This clone was found a few times. The chain carries TRBV13 and TRBJ2-7; 8 nucleotides agree with TRBD1. J gave up 3 bases and V 8 bases, and 12 bases lay outside the gene matches. Germline V CDR1 and CDR2: PRHDT, FYEKMQ (reference sequence). The CDR3 length is 15 residues. DNA of the CDR3: TGTGCCAGCCGCCTGGGACAGGAGCCATTCTACGAGCAGTACTTC. Translation: CASRLGQEPFYEQYF.

J is TRBJ1-1 and V is TRBV6-5; D is unresolved. Trimming took off 3 bases at V and 4 bases at J, with 9 bases between the two ends. Germline V gene sequence: CDR1 MNHEY, CDR2 SVGAGI. The CDR3 contains 13 residues. CDR3 nucleotides: TGTGCCAGCAGTTATAGTACTCTCACTGAAGCTTTCTTT. Its translation is CASSYSTLTEAFF.

The CDR3 protein is CASSRHDQPQHF. The CDR3 DNA is TGTGCCAGCAGCCGACACGACCAGCCCCAGCATTTT. V usage is TRBV7-2 and J usage is TRBJ1-5; D is unresolved. The CDR3 covers 12 residues. Deletions cut 5 bases from V and 7 bases from J, with 9 bases between. The germline V gene has CDR1 SGHTA and CDR2 FQGNSA.

The chain joins TRBV5-1 to TRBJ1-2, with 11 bases that match TRBD1. This CDR3 is 16 amino acids long. Looked up from germline, CDR1 is SGHRS and CDR2 is YFSETQ. J was trimmed by 4 bases and V by 6 bases; bases with no gene match: 11. CDR3 in DNA: TGCGCCAGCAAGTGGACAGGGGGCGCATATTCCTATGGCTACACCTTC. As protein: CASKWTGGAYSYGYTF.

In this sample, this clone turned up a few times. The rearrangement joins TRBV13 to TRBJ1-2; TRBD1 matches at 10 bases. The CDR3 has 13 residues. V was pared by 5 bases and J by 5 bases, with 2 bases of the junction left unmatched. Germline CDR1 reads PRHDT; CDR2 reads FYEKMQ (reference sequence). The CDR3 bases are TGTGCCAGCAGCGGGGACAGGGGTTATGGCTACACCTTC. This translates into CASSGDRGYGYTF.

The chain joins TRBV2 to TRBJ1-1; D may be TRBD1 (6 bases). The CDR3 consists of 13 residues. Germline values: CDR1 SNHLY, CDR2 FYNNEI. The V end lost 6 bases, the J end lost 1 base, and 9 bases lay between the germline ends. CDR3: CASSRGENTEAFF. CDR3 DNA: TGTGCCAGCAGCAGGGGTGAGAACACTGAAGCTTTCTTT.